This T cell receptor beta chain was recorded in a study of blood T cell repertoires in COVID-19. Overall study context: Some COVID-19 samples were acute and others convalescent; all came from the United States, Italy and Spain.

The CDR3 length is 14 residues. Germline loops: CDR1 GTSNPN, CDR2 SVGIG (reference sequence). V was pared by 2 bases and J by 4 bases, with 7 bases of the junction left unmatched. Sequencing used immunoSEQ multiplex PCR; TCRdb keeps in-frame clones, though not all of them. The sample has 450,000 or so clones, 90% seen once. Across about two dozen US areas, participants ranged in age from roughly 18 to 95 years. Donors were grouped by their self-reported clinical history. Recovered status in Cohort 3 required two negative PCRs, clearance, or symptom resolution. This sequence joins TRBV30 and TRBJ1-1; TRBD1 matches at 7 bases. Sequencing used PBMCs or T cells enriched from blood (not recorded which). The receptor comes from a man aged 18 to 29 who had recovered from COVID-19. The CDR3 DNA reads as TGTGCCTGGAGTACGACAGGGCGTCCCACTGAAGCTTTCTTT. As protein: CAWSTTGRPTEAFF. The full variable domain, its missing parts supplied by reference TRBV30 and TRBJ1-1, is SQTIHQWPATLVQPVGSPLSLECTVEGTSNPNLYWYRQAAGRGLQLLFYSVGIGQISSEVPQNLSASRPQDRQFILSSKKLLLSDSGFYLCAWSTTGRPTEAFFGQGTRLTVV.